These 7 T cell receptor beta chains were all obtained from the same sample, sequenced in a study of blood T cell repertoires in COVID-19. Sequencing used immunoSEQ multiplex PCR; TCRdb keeps in-frame clones, though not all of them. The top ten clones hold 9.5% to 15% of a sample with about 210,000 clones, about 84% of them seen once. Source material: peripheral blood. All receptors derive from a human donor in a cohort sampled during active COVID-19.

This clone occurred a few times. The chain couples TRBV19 to TRBJ2-3, with 7 positions matching TRBD2. Germline V gene sequence: CDR1 LNHDA, CDR2 SQIVND (reference sequence). The CDR3 runs 14 residues. J gave up 5 bases and V 7 bases, and 9 bases lay outside the gene matches. CDR3: CASKQDPGGDTQYF. CDR3 sequence (DNA): TGTGCCAGTAAACAGGACCCGGGAGGAGATACGCAGTATTTT.

The genes are TRBV11-2 and TRBJ1-2; the D is unclear. The germline gives CDR1 SGHAT, CDR2 FQNNGV. The CDR3 sequence is 14 residues long. V dropped 4 bases and J dropped 4 bases, with 13 bases sitting between them. The CDR3 protein is CASSSQRLSYGYTF. The CDR3 DNA is TGTGCCAGCAGCTCCCAGAGGCTATCCTATGGCTACACCTTC.

This clone came up once. The V and J genes are TRBV3-1 (or the pseudogene TRBV3-2) and TRBJ2-4, with a possible D match to TRBD2 (6 bases). Germline V gene lookup returns CDR1 LGHDT and CDR2 YNNKEL (reference sequence). The CDR3 has 16 amino acids. V shed 4 bases and J shed 5 bases, with 18 bases lying between them. The CDR3 reads CASSPGGLQWENIQYF. CDR3 nucleotide sequence: TGTGCCAGCAGCCCTGGAGGGTTGCAGTGGGAAAACATTCAGTACTTC.

The chain carries TRBV5-1 and TRBJ1-4; the D gene is possibly TRBD1 (5 bases). Germline V gives CDR1 SGHRS, CDR2 YFSETQ. Trimming left V 4 bases short and J 0 bases short, with 19 bases between. The CDR3 runs to 18 residues. The chain's CDR3 is CASSAGRDRFATNEKLFF. DNA of the CDR3: TGCGCCAGCAGCGCCGGGAGGGACCGATTCGCAACTAATGAAAAACTGTTTTTT.

At least ten counts were recorded for this clone. The chain uses TRBV7-3 and TRBJ2-2, with TRBD2 as a possible D gene (5 bases). Trimming removed 2 bases at V and 7 bases at J, with 11 bases between. This CDR3 region has 14 residues. Per the germline V gene, CDR1 is SGHTA and CDR2 is FQGTGA. CDR3 residues: CASSLALDGGELFF. The CDR3 coding sequence is TGTGCCAGCAGCTTAGCACTAGATGGCGGGGAGCTGTTTTTT. The full variable domain, in which reference TRBV7-3 and TRBJ2-2 provide the parts outside the CDR3, is GAGVSQTPSNKVTEKGKYVELRCDPISGHTALYWYRQSLGQGPEFLIYFQGTGAADDSGLPNDRFFAVRPEGSVSTLKIQRTERGDSAVYLCASSLALDGGELFFGEGSRLTVL.

The chain is built from TRBV5-5 and TRBJ2-7; D call uncertain. The germline CDR1 and CDR2 sequences are SGHKS and YYEKEE (reference sequence). V shed 0 bases and J shed 6 bases, with 10 bases lying between them. This CDR3 is 13 amino acids long. In DNA, the CDR3 is TGTGCCAGCAGCTTGGCAGGCATCGGCGAGCAGTACTTC. Residues: CASSLAGIGEQYF.

This clone was observed a few times. J is TRBJ1-4 and V is TRBV27; D call uncertain. CDR3 length equals 18 residues. The V gene lost 6 bases and the J gene lost 0 bases, with 20 bases spanning the gap. Germline loops: CDR1 MNHEY, CDR2 SMNVEV (reference sequence). The chain's CDR3 is CASRPQLDLLATNEKLFF. The CDR3 coding sequence is TGTGCCAGCAGACCACAGCTGGACTTACTGGCAACTAATGAAAAACTGTTTTTT.